This T cell receptor beta chain was profiled in a study of regulatory T cells in long-lasting Graves disease. The overall study: Patients with new Graves' disease had used antithyroid drugs below 3 months.

The germline V and J ends were trimmed by 0 bases and 6 bases, with 11 bases remaining between them. Germline CDR1 and CDR2: SEHNR and FQNEAQ (reference sequence). This CDR3 has 14 amino acids. To note about this clonotype: Its antigen is undetermined.

HTBI primers from iRepertoire and Arm-PCR of CDR3 regions yielded the TCR beta libraries. TCRdb re-derived calls from the multiplex PCR reads in MiXCR, one entry per CDR3 protein. The sample lists about 540,000 distinct CDR3 sequences; around an eighth were seen once. Time point reported: newly diagnosed GD, antithyroid drugs for less than 3 months. Making the TCR library involved RNA that had been extracted from PBMCs. General observations from the study: Since the sample size was small, accuracy may have been reduced.

These data were also reused for a study on T cells in Graves' hyperthyroidism and ophthalmopathy. That study adds: An initial round of RT-PCR targeting the TCR CDR3 relied on the HTBI primer set. Clonotypes that were expanded in thyroid above 0.001 mostly appeared in blood too.

V is TRBV7-9 and J is TRBJ1-1; D is possibly TRBD1 (6 bases). The sequencing here drew on peripheral blood mononuclear cells (PBMCs), taken at new diagnosis, from a patient treated with antithyroid drugs. This TCR was recovered from a man younger than 45 with Graves disease. CDR3 residues: CASSLAPPGAEAFF. CDR3 bases: TGTGCCAGCAGCTTAGCGCCCCCAGGGGCTGAAGCTTTCTTT.